This T cell receptor (beta chain) was sequenced in a study of T cell repertoires in cytomegalovirus infection. Study-level information: Well-studied HLA-B-restricted CMV epitopes were used in the study alongside recently identified HLA-C-restricted ones. Indications came from public TCR beta signatures; they pointed to CMV infection and to a matching HLA type.

The study, taken as a whole, reports: HLA-C-restricted TCR beta clonotypes specific for CMV led the ex vivo response.

Each CDR3 protein is one row after TCRdb ran MiXCR on the reads. The sample includes about 770,000 distinct CDR3 sequences, 25% to 35% of them seen just once. The sample holds a few counts of this clonotype. Its antigen is currently unknown. The V end lost 2 bases, the J end lost 2 bases, and 10 bases lay between the germline ends. CDR3 length: 14 residues. Germline V gene data show CDR1 as SQVTM and CDR2 as ANQGSEA. This chain joins TRBV29-1 and TRBJ2-1; D unclear. This receptor was taken from a human donor in good health (CMV status not recorded). Some clones in this sample may be carry-over from other donors' samples. The specimen comprised cultured CD8+ T cells from PBMCs, sampled from culture after CMV antigen stimulation. The CDR3 coding sequence is TGCAGCGTTGAACGGCAGACGACCTACAATGAGCAGTTCTTC. It specifies CSVERQTTYNEQFF.